The rows below give T cell receptor beta chains drawn from one sample of a study of shared clonotypes between healthy human individuals. The protocol was immunoSEQ multiplex PCR, while the TCRdb copy is restricted to in-frame clones and leaves out a portion. There are about 1,500,000 clones in the sample; roughly 96% occur only once, and 0.95% to 1.5% lies in the top ten. The source material was naive CD4+ T cells sorted from blood. The receptors were sampled from a man aged 25 to 40 in good health. The CDR3 runs from the conserved cysteine through the conserved F or W. D genes are given only for firm matches. Rows give clone size only sometimes, using once, few, many, or a class for an expanded clone.

. TRBD1 TRBJ2-7 TRBV7-2 TGTGCCAGCAGCCCGGGACAGGCGAGTTACGAGCAGTACTTC CASSPGQASYEQYF
. . TRBJ1-4 TRBV5-1 TGCGCCAGCAGCTTACTAACACCGGATGAAAAACTGTTTTTT CASSLLTPDEKLFF
. . TRBJ1-2 TRBV28 TGTGCCAGCAGTCCCCGAGGGATTTTTGGGCATGGCTACACCTTC CASSPRGIFGHGYTF
. TRBD1 TRBJ1-5 TRBV10-3 TGTGCCATCAGTGACCAGACAGGGAATAGCAATCAGCCCCAGCATTTT CAISDQTGNSNQPQHF
. TRBD2 TRBJ2-1 TRBV9 TGTGCCAGCAGCGTAGTGAGCGGGACCGTTAATGAGCAGTTCTTC CASSVVSGTVNEQFF
once . TRBJ1-2 TRBV6-6 TGTGCCAGCAGGGAGGAGGGGACCTTCTATGGCTACACCTTC CASREEGTFYGYTF
. . TRBJ2-7 TRBV14 TGTGCCAGCAGCCACGGATACGAGCAGTACTTC CASSHGYEQYF
. . TRBJ2-4 TRBV6-4 TGTGCCAGCCCCGGGACCGAGCTAGCCAAAAACATTCAGTACTTC CASPGTELAKNIQYF
. . TRBJ1-1 TRBV11-2 TGTGCCAGCAGCTTAGTGGGGTACACTGAAGCTTTCTTT CASSLVGYTEAFF
. TRBD2 TRBJ2-2 TRBV18 TGTGCCAGCTCACCAAGGGAGATTGGCGGGAGGGCCTCGAACACCGGGGAGCTGTTTTTT CASSPREIGGRASNTGELFF
. . TRBJ2-7 TRBV15 TGTGCCACCAGCAGAGATCCCCTTTACGAGCAGTACTTC CATSRDPLYEQYF
. . TRBJ2-1 TRBV14 TGTGCCAGCAGCCAAGCAGGGCCTCTCTACAATGAGCAGTTCTTC CASSQAGPLYNEQFF
. TRBD2 TRBJ2-7 TRBV7-2 TGTGCCAGCAGCTTAAGCCTAGCGGGGCCCTACGAGCAGTACTTC CASSLSLAGPYEQYF
once . TRBJ2-1 TRBV9 TGTGCCAGCAGCGTAGGATTGGACTTCAATGAGCAGTTCTTC CASSVGLDFNEQFF
. TRBD2 TRBJ2-3 TRBV18 TGTGCCAGCTCACCACCGGGGCTAGCGGGGTCCACAGATACGCAGTATTTT CASSPPGLAGSTDTQYF
. . TRBJ2-7 TRBV10-3 TGTGCCTCCGGGCGGCCCGGGCAAATCTCCTACGAGCAGTACTTC CASGRPGQISYEQYF
. . TRBJ1-2 TRBV29-1 TGCAGCGTTGAAGGACTCGGGCAGGGTGTTGGCTACACCTTC CSVEGLGQGVGYTF
. . TRBJ2-7 TRBV6-1 TGTGCCAGCAGCTCTGGACTGGGGTACGAGCAGTACTTC CASSSGLGYEQYF
. TRBD2 TRBJ2-5 TRBV9 TGTGCCAGCAGCGGGGGCCGATTAGCGGGGCTAGAAGAGACCCAGTACTTC CASSGGRLAGLEETQYF
. . TRBJ2-1 TRBV7-9 TGTGCCAGCAGCTTAGGGCAGGGTTTATACAATGAGCAGTTCTTC CASSLGQGLYNEQFF
. . TRBJ1-5 TRBV28 TGTGCCAGCAGCCAGGGTGTTAGCAATCAGCCCCAGCATTTT CASSQGVSNQPQHF
. . TRBJ2-1 TRBV21-1 TGTGCCAGCAGCAACGAGAAGGGACTGAAGTCTTTGTTCTTC CASSNEKGLKSLFF
. TRBD1 TRBJ2-7 TRBV28 TGTGCCAGCAGTGGTGGGGGACAGGGACTCTACGAGCAGTACTTC CASSGGGQGLYEQYF
. . TRBJ1-5 TRBV28 TGTGCCAGCAGGGGGGGAAATCAGCCCCAGCATTTT CASRGGNQPQHF
. . TRBJ2-5 TRBV21-1 TGTGCCAGCAGCCCAAAGATCCCCCCCCGGAAACAAGAGACCCAGTACTTC CASSPKIPPRKQETQYF
once TRBD1 TRBJ2-2 TRBV29-1 TGCAGCGTTAAAACCCCGGGACAGGGTACCGGGGAGCTGTTTTTT CSVKTPGQGTGELFF